Listed below are T cell receptor beta chains from one sample, sequenced in a study of cytomegalovirus exposure and HLA in healthy donors. The method was immunoSEQ multiplex PCR; TCRdb's version includes in-frame clones alone and lacks a portion of them. The table lists roughly 39,000 clones. Sequenced input: PBMCs. All receptors come from a woman aged 25-40 years in good health and CMV-seropositive. The CDR3 runs from the conserved cysteine through the conserved F or W. Each record gives: V gene, D gene, J gene, CDR3 protein, CDR3 DNA. D genes are given only for firm matches.

TRBV7-8	NA	TRBJ2-1	CASSPTGYNEQFF	TGTGCCAGCAGCCCTACAGGGTACAATGAGCAGTTCTTC
TRBV6-5	NA	TRBJ1-6	CASSYGGGYSPLHF	TGTGCCAGCAGTTACGGCGGGGGATATTCACCCCTCCACTTT
TRBV7-7	NA	TRBJ2-3	CASSPRGAGAIDTQYF	TGTGCCAGCAGCCCTAGAGGGGCAGGGGCGATAGATACGCAGTATTTT
TRBV11-2	NA	TRBJ2-5	CASSLLSGTQYF	TGTGCCAGCAGCTTACTCAGCGGGACCCAGTACTTC
TRBV5-4	TRBD2	TRBJ2-1	CASSYGTSGTYNEQFF	TGTGCCAGCAGCTACGGGACTAGCGGGACCTACAATGAGCAGTTCTTC
TRBV5-6	TRBD1	TRBJ1-1	CASSLQGSTEAFF	TGTGCCAGCAGCTTACAGGGGAGCACTGAAGCTTTCTTT
TRBV4-1	TRBD1	TRBJ1-2	CASSHRQGDRPYTF	TGCGCCAGCAGCCACCGACAGGGAGACAGACCATACACCTTC
TRBV25-1	NA	TRBJ1-2	CASKGANYGYTF	TGTGCCAGCAAAGGGGCCAACTATGGCTACACCTTC
TRBV28	TRBD2	TRBJ2-7	CASSSTSGGRYEQYF	TGTGCCAGCAGCTCCACTAGCGGGGGCAGGTACGAGCAGTACTTC
TRBV7-2	NA	TRBJ2-2	CASSTQWGGGMGGELFF	TGTGCCAGCAGCACCCAGTGGGGGGGCGGTATGGGCGGGGAGCTGTTTTTT
TRBV7-9	TRBD1	TRBJ1-2	CASSLGQELYGYTF	TGTGCCAGCAGCCTGGGACAGGAGCTCTATGGCTACACCTTC
TRBV19	NA	TRBJ2-7	CASSIAQGGVEQYF	TGTGCCAGTAGTATAGCCCAGGGGGGAGTCGAGCAGTACTTC
TRBV28	NA	TRBJ2-7	CASSSSGYPYEQYF	TGTGCCAGCAGTTCAAGCGGATATCCCTACGAGCAGTACTTC
TRBV25-1	TRBD1	TRBJ2-1	CASSDRTGGLYNEQFF	TGTGCCAGCAGTGATCGGACAGGGGGTCTCTACAATGAGCAGTTCTTC
TRBV6-1	NA	TRBJ1-1	CASSETGRGTEAFF	TGTGCCAGCAGTGAAACAGGGCGGGGGACTGAAGCTTTCTTT
TRBV7-9	NA	TRBJ1-1	CASSSPRDLNTEAFF	TGTGCCAGCAGCTCTCCCAGGGACTTGAACACTGAAGCTTTCTTT
TRBV30	NA	TRBJ2-5	CAWSPQETQYF	TGTGCCTGGAGTCCACAAGAGACCCAGTACTTC
TRBV6-5	TRBD1	TRBJ2-7	CASSRAGQGFYEQYF	TGTGCCAGCAGTCGGGCGGGACAGGGATTCTACGAGCAGTACTTC
TRBV11-2	TRBD2	TRBJ2-1	CASSPGGGTSYNEQFF	TGTGCCAGCAGCCCGGGGGGGGGAACCTCCTACAATGAGCAGTTCTTC
TRBV30	NA	TRBJ1-6	CAWSVRGLNNSPLHF	TGTGCCTGGAGTGTACGGGGACTAAATAATTCACCCCTCCACTTT
TRBV5-1	NA	TRBJ2-2	CASSPPNREFTGELFF	TGCGCCAGCAGCCCCCCGAACAGGGAATTCACCGGGGAGCTGTTTTTT
TRBV19	TRBD2	TRBJ2-2	CASRRLAGAPNTGELFF	TGTGCCAGTAGGAGACTAGCGGGGGCCCCGAACACCGGGGAGCTGTTTTTT
TRBV6-4	NA	TRBJ1-1	CASSELPGTEAFF	TGTGCCAGCAGTGAACTTCCGGGCACTGAAGCTTTCTTT
TRBV19	TRBD1	TRBJ1-1	CATTTGYDTEAFF	TGTGCCACTACGACAGGGTATGACACTGAAGCTTTCTTT
TRBV6-4	TRBD1	TRBJ1-2	CASSADRGQSYTF	TGTGCCAGCAGCGCCGACAGGGGTCAAAGCTACACCTTC
TRBV4-1	NA	TRBJ1-2	CASSNQGDYYGYTF	TGCGCCAGCAGCAATCAGGGTGACTACTATGGCTACACCTTC
TRBV30	TRBD1	TRBJ1-4	CACTGQLNEKLFF	TGTGCCTGTACGGGACAGCTTAATGAAAAACTGTTTTTT
TRBV14	TRBD2	TRBJ2-3	CASSLVASGAQDTQYF	TGTGCCAGCAGCCTCGTGGCTAGCGGGGCCCAGGATACGCAGTATTTT
TRBV7-9	TRBD2	TRBJ2-1	CASSPISGAGEQFF	TGTGCCAGCAGCCCGATTAGCGGGGCCGGTGAGCAGTTCTTC
TRBV10-1	TRBD1	TRBJ1-1	CATSRGPGNTEAFF	TGCGCCACCTCGAGGGGGCCCGGGAACACTGAAGCTTTCTTT
TRBV6-5	NA	TRBJ2-1	CASSLFRENEQFF	TGTGCCAGCAGTTTATTCCGAGAGAATGAGCAGTTCTTC
TRBV7-9	NA	TRBJ2-1	CASSPLSYNEQFF	TGTGCCAGCAGCCCCCTGAGTTATAATGAGCAGTTCTTC
TRBV19	TRBD1	TRBJ2-1	CASSTGTGVIEQFF	TGTGCCAGTAGTACAGGGACAGGGGTGATTGAGCAGTTCTTC
TRBV7-9	NA	TRBJ1-1	CASSFGKMNTEAFF	TGTGCCAGCAGCTTCGGGAAAATGAACACTGAAGCTTTCTTT
TRBV28	TRBD1	TRBJ1-1	CASSHWDRGGRAFF	TGTGCCAGCAGTCACTGGGACAGGGGAGGTCGGGCTTTCTTT
TRBV11-2	NA	TRBJ2-5	CASSFAVAETQYF	TGTGCCAGCAGCTTTGCTGTCGCGGAGACCCAGTACTTC
TRBV5-4	NA	TRBJ2-1	CASSTPPRTNIEQFF	TGTGCCAGCAGCACTCCCCCCAGGACAAATATCGAGCAGTTCTTC
TRBV7-8	TRBD2	TRBJ2-7	CASSLWRGAGFYEQYF	TGTGCCAGCAGCTTATGGCGGGGGGCGGGATTCTACGAGCAGTACTTC
TRBV19	NA	TRBJ2-2	CASSFTRTGELFF	TGTGCCAGTAGTTTCACTCGGACCGGGGAGCTGTTTTTT
TRBV19	NA	TRBJ2-1	CASSIQVAPEQFF	TGTGCCAGTAGTATTCAGGTTGCGCCGGAGCAGTTCTTC
TRBV28	NA	TRBJ1-2	CASSFPGNYGYTF	TGTGCCAGCAGTTTTCCGGGGAACTATGGCTACACCTTC
TRBV7-8	TRBD1	TRBJ2-7	CASSLAGTGWYEQYF	TGTGCCAGCAGCTTAGCCGGGACAGGGTGGTACGAGCAGTACTTC
TRBV28	NA	TRBJ2-6	CASRTPNTVSGANVLTF	TGTGCCAGCAGGACCCCAAACACAGTATCCGGGGCCAACGTCCTGACTTTC
TRBV7-9	NA	TRBJ2-1	CASSLVSGGMSYNEQFF	TGTGCCAGCAGCTTAGTTTCTGGCGGAATGTCCTACAATGAGCAGTTCTTC
TRBV11-2	NA	TRBJ1-5	CASSPLGGSNQPQHF	TGTGCCAGCAGCCCGTTAGGAGGGAGCAATCAGCCCCAGCATTTT
TRBV7-9	NA	TRBJ1-1	CASSDDWPAGAFF	TGTGCCAGCAGCGACGACTGGCCGGCCGGAGCTTTCTTT
TRBV28	TRBD1	TRBJ1-2	CASSWAGQGFNYGYTF	TGTGCCAGCAGTTGGGCGGGACAGGGGTTTAACTATGGCTACACCTTC
TRBV27	TRBD1	TRBJ1-4	CASSNWEGQGYEKLFF	TGTGCCAGCAGCAACTGGGAAGGACAGGGTTACGAAAAACTGTTTTTT
TRBV5-1	NA	TRBJ1-3	CASNLVGGTSGNTIYF	TGCGCCAGCAATCTGGTGGGAGGGACTTCAGGAAACACCATATATTTT
TRBV4-1	TRBD1	TRBJ2-5	CASSPEKTGRETQYF	TGCGCCAGCAGCCCCGAAAAGACAGGGCGGGAGACCCAGTACTTC
TRBV10-2	NA	TRBJ1-1	CASSEWGENTEAFF	TGCGCCAGCAGTGAGTGGGGCGAGAACACTGAAGCTTTCTTT
TRBV7-9	NA	TRBJ1-1	CASSLGAGGRFTEAFF	TGTGCCAGCAGCTTGGGGGCAGGCGGCCGTTTCACTGAAGCTTTCTTT
TRBV6-5	TRBD1	TRBJ1-2	CASSGQGDYGYTF	TGTGCCAGCAGTGGACAGGGAGACTATGGCTACACCTTC
TRBV11-3	NA	TRBJ2-7	CASSPRERGLNF	TGTGCCAGCAGCCCCAGGGAAAGGGGGTTGAACTTC